This TCR beta chain was retrieved from a study of OX40 agonist ivuxolimab in advanced cancers. Whole-study context: Patients took ivuxolimab, an agonistic anti-OX40 (CD134) antibody. The study gave patients intravenous ivuxolimab at 0.01 to 10 mg/kg every 2 weeks. Study-wide results and limits: The average count of expanded clones was higher among CD8+ T cells than among CD4+.

The germline V gene has CDR1 SGHNT and CDR2 YYREEE (reference sequence). This CDR3 comprises 15 residues. The germline V and J ends were trimmed by 3 bases and 7 bases, with 19 bases remaining between them. This clone is a singleton in its sample. Its specificity is unknown. TCRdb's copy holds only in-frame clones and misses some; the assay was immunoSEQ multiplex PCR. The table shows 80,000 or so clones, with roughly 90% occurring only once. The TCR comes from an adult with an advanced solid tumor such as melanoma, head and neck, liver or kidney cancer. The source was CD4+ or CD8+ T cells sorted from blood, collected in a trial of the OX40 agonist ivuxolimab. The chain uses TRBV5-4 and TRBJ1-1, with D possibly being TRBD1 (6 bases). Here the CDR3 DNA reads TGTGCCAGCAGCTGGGGCACAGGGAATAAGAATGAAGCTTTCTTT. This encodes CASSWGTGNKNEAFF.